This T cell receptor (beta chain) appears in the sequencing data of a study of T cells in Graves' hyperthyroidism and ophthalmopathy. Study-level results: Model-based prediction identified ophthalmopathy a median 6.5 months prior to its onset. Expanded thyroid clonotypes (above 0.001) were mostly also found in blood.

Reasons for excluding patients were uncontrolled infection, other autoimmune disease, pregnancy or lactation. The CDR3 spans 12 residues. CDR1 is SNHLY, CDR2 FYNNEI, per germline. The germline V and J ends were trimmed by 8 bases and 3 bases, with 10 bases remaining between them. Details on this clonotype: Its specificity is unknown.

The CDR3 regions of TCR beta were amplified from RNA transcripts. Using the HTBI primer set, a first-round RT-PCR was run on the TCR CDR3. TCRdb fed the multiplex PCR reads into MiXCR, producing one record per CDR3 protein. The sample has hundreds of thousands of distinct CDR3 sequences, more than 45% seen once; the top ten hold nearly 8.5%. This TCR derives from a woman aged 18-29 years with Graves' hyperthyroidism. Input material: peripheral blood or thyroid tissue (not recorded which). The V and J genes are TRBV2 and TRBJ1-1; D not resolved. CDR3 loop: CASSHGDTEAFF. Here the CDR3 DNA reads TGTGCCAGCTCACACGGAGACACTGAAGCTTTCTTT.